This T cell receptor beta chain was documented in a study of beta chain features in type 1 diabetes. In this sample, this clone turned up a few times. The V and J ends lost 5 bases and 5 bases respectively, with 25 bases between them. The CDR3 is made up of 18 amino acids. Looked up from germline, CDR1 is SEHNR and CDR2 is FQNEAQ (reference sequence). As every portion of the isolated RNA was reverse transcribed, the sequencing read expressed TCRB transcripts. TCRdb's copy holds only in-frame clones and misses some; the assay was immunoSEQ multiplex PCR. The sample gives under 900,000 clones, roughly 15% of which show up once; 0.02% to 0.03% is in the top ten. It was via CD45RO/CCR7/CD25/CD127/CD95/CD27 that CD4+ naive, central memory, regulatory and stem cell-like memory cells were sorted.

The source of this sequence is a woman aged 18-29 years in good health. This chain links TRBV7-9 with TRBJ2-1; D is possibly TRBD1 or TRBD2 (6 bases each). Sequencing was carried out using naive CD4+ T cells from blood. The CDR3: CASSLLRFLGGDNNEQFF. The CDR3 region has the DNA TGTGCCAGCAGCCTGCTTCGGTTTCTGGGCGGGGACAACAATGAGCAGTTCTTC.